This TCR beta chain was recovered during a study of human CD8 memory T cell subsets. Investigators built TCR beta libraries using UMI-labeled 5' RACE. From its re-call of the 5' RACE reads, TCRdb lists each CDR3 protein once, without DNA. Its clone listing holds about 10,000 distinct CDR3 sequences. Germline V gene lookup returns CDR1 LGHNA and CDR2 YSLEER. The CDR3 consists of 15 residues. The sequence was obtained from a human donor in good health. The J gene is TRBJ1-1, the V gene TRBV4-3; checking the TCRdb D call of TRBD1 is not possible without DNA. The sequencing input was CD8+ stem-like memory T cells (TSCM and TCM) sorted from PBMCs. Subset noted: stem-like memory CD8 T cells (TSTEM), CCR7+ PD-1- TIGIT-. CDR3 in amino acids: CASSPDRVLNTEAFF.